The 19 T cell receptor beta chains in this list originate from one sample, sequenced in a study of post-analysis software for immune sequencing data. TCR beta cDNA libraries had unique molecular identifiers. Each CDR3 protein gets one entry after TCRdb re-called the PCR reads with MiXCR. The table lists 650,000 to 900,000 distinct CDR3 sequences, 46% of them singletons. These receptors lack a known antigen. Broader study findings: Included in a set of about five TRBV segments more frequent in patients than controls were TRBV5-6, TRBV5-1 and TRBV20-1.

Sequenced material: blood. These receptor sequences come from a girl aged 5-17 years with multiple sclerosis.

This clonotype was detected a few times. The chain couples TRBV12-3 or TRBV12-4 to TRBJ2-4; no firm D call. The CDR3 runs 15 residues. V was clipped by 11 bases and J by 0 bases, with 17 bases between them. The CDR3 coding sequence is TGTGCCTCGTCTGCAGGCTGGCTAGCCAAAAACATTCAGTACTTC. Protein product: CASSAGWLAKNIQYF.

The chain uses TRBV6-5 and TRBJ1-5; D may be TRBD1 (5 bases). Germline lookup yields CDR1 MNHEY and CDR2 SVGAGI. The V end was cut by 7 bases, the J end by 4 bases, with 14 bases between. There are 14 residues in the CDR3. The chain's CDR3 is CASKPLQGNQPQHF. DNA of the CDR3: TGTGCCAGCAAGCCACTCCAGGGAAATCAGCCCCAGCATTTT.

The V and J genes are TRBV6-5 and TRBJ1-1, with TRBD1 matching 10 bases. The CDR3 has 14 residues. Germline CDR1 is MNHEY and CDR2 is SVGAGI. The ends lost 6 bases at V and 4 bases at J; junction bases unmatched: 5. The CDR3 sequence: CASRRQGAITEAFF. The CDR3 DNA is TGTGCCAGCAGGAGACAGGGGGCGATCACTGAAGCTTTCTTT.

The chain links TRBV4-2 to TRBJ2-3; 8 nucleotides match TRBD2. Losses at the gene ends were 1 base for V and 0 bases for J; bases not matched to a gene: 3. Germline CDR1 and CDR2: LGHNA and YNFKEQ. The CDR3 runs 16 residues. The CDR3 loop reads CASSQATGGSTDTQYF. The CDR3 nucleotides read TGTGCCAGCAGCCAAGCTACGGGAGGGAGCACAGATACGCAGTATTTT.

In this sample, this clonotype turned up a few times. The genes are TRBV29-1 and TRBJ2-1; 8 nucleotides line up with TRBD2. J lost 6 bases, V lost 3 bases, and 7 bases had no gene match. This CDR3 has 14 amino acids. Germline lookup yields CDR1 SQVTM and CDR2 ANQGSEA. This chain's CDR3 is CSVDGRAEGNEQFF. CDR3 DNA: TGCAGCGTTGACGGGAGGGCCGAAGGCAATGAGCAGTTCTTC.

The chain recombines TRBV7-9 with TRBJ2-3, with D hard to call. CDR3 length equals 14 residues. V dropped 5 bases and J dropped 7 bases, with 16 bases sitting between them. Germline V CDR1 and CDR2: SEHNR, FQNEAQ (reference sequence). The chain's CDR3 is CASSPNPEPHTQYF. CDR3 bases: TGTGCCAGCAGCCCAAACCCAGAGCCACATACGCAGTATTTT. The full variable domain, completed using reference TRBV7-9 and TRBJ2-3, is DTGVSQNPRHKITKRGQNVTFRCDPISEHNRLYWYRQTLGQGPEFLTYFQNEAQLEKSRLLSDRFSAERPKGSFSTLEIQRTEQGDSAMYLCASSPNPEPHTQYFGPGTRLTVL.

The V call is TRBV29-1, the J call TRBJ1-1; D gene ambiguous. The CDR3 is 13 residues long. Trimming cost V 6 bases and J 11 bases, with 22 bases left between them. Germline V lookup: CDR1 SQVTM, CDR2 ANQGSEA. CDR3 sequence reads: CSVRSGIPLGAFF. In nucleotides, the CDR3 is TGCAGCGTCCGCTCGGGGATCCCACTGGGGGCTTTCTTT.

The chain uses TRBV28 and TRBJ2-7; TRBD1 aligns across 8 bases. Unmatched junction bases numbered 4, after V lost 10 bases and J lost 2 bases. There are 12 residues in the CDR3. CDR1 is MDHEN, CDR2 SYDVKM, per germline. CDR3 region: CATGQGPYEQYF. The CDR3 DNA reads as TGTGCCACCGGACAGGGCCCCTACGAGCAGTACTTC.

This clonotype showed up just a few times. This sequence joins TRBV6-1 and TRBJ2-1, with TRBD2 matching 12 bases. Germline V lookup: CDR1 MNHNS, CDR2 SASEGT. Trimming at V came to 6 bases and at J to 8 bases, leaving 14 bases not matched to a gene. This CDR3 is 17 amino acids long. Here the CDR3 DNA reads TGTGCCAGCAGCCCGAGCTCTAGCGGGAGGGCCCATGATGAGCAGTTCTTC. It specifies CASSPSSSGRAHDEQFF.

This rearrangement joins TRBV20-1 to TRBJ2-1, with 15 bases fitting TRBD2. The trim removed 0 bases at V and 8 bases at J, leaving 2 bases unmatched. CDR1 DFQATT and CDR2 SNEGSKA come from the germline V gene (reference sequence). This CDR3 contains 15 residues. This CDR3 reads CSARDGTSGRHEQFF. In DNA, the CDR3 is TGCAGTGCTAGAGACGGGACTAGCGGGAGGCATGAGCAGTTCTTC.

V is TRBV9 and J is TRBJ2-7; D possibly corresponds to TRBD2 (5 bases). This CDR3 contains 13 residues. Germline-derived CDR1 and CDR2 are SGDLS and YYNGEE. V shed 3 bases and J shed 3 bases, with 10 bases lying between them. DNA for the CDR3: TGTGCCAGCAGCGCAGCGGCCGACTACGAGCAGTACTTC. This sequence encodes CASSAAADYEQYF.

This clonotype came up a few times. The chain links TRBV20-1 to TRBJ1-1, with D maybe TRBD1 (5 bases). Germline CDR1 and CDR2: DFQATT and SNEGSKA (reference sequence). Trimming removed 7 bases at V and 1 base at J, with 19 bases between. The CDR3 loop spans 15 amino acids. As DNA, the CDR3 is TGCAGTGGCCCAAACAGGAAAGTGGGGAACACTGAAGCTTTCTTT. It translates to CSGPNRKVGNTEAFF.

V usage is TRBV4-3 and J usage is TRBJ2-2; 9 bases line up with TRBD2. This CDR3 is built from 16 residues. Trimming cost V 0 bases and J 2 bases; bases outside gene matches: 1. In germline, CDR1 is LGHNA, CDR2 YSLEER. The CDR3 reads CASSQETSGNTGELFF. Written as DNA, the CDR3 is TGCGCCAGCAGCCAAGAGACTAGCGGCAACACCGGGGAGCTGTTTTTT.

This sequence joins TRBV7-2 and TRBJ2-5, with D perhaps matching TRBD1 (6 bases). Trimming removed 5 bases from V and 4 bases from J, with 17 bases in between. CDR1 is SGHTA and CDR2 is FQGNSA in the germline V gene. The CDR3 has 15 amino acids. CDR3 amino acids: CASSLDWGRRETQYF. The CDR3 DNA follows: TGTGCCAGCAGCCTAGACTGGGGGCGCCGAGAGACCCAGTACTTC.

The gene calls are TRBV10-3 and TRBJ1-1; D is possibly TRBD1 (6 bases). Trimming left V 4 bases short and J 3 bases short, with 9 bases between. CDR1 and CDR2 (germline): ENHRY, SYGVKD. CDR3 length equals 13 residues. The CDR3 DNA is TGTGCCATCAGTGTTGAGGGGGACACTGAAGCTTTCTTT. This codes for CAISVEGDTEAFF.

V gene TRBV5-1 combines with J gene TRBJ2-7, with 9 positions matching TRBD1. CDR1 SGHRS and CDR2 YFSETQ come from the germline V gene. This CDR3 region has 14 residues. Trimming removed 1 base from V and 8 bases from J; junction bases left unmatched: 7. CDR3 nucleotide sequence: TGCGCCAGCAGCTTGAGGGACAGGGTTGTCAAGCAGTACTTC. Its translation: CASSLRDRVVKQYF. The complete variable domain, with remaining parts taken from reference TRBV5-1 and TRBJ2-7, reads KAGVTQTPRYLIKTRGQQVTLSCSPISGHRSVSWYQQTPGQGLQFLFEYFSETQRNKGNFPGRFSGRQFSNSRSEMNVSTLELGDSALYLCASSLRDRVVKQYFGPGTRLTVT.

The rearrangement joins TRBV7-2 to TRBJ1-1; TRBD1 aligns across 8 bases. J was trimmed by 0 bases and V by 5 bases; bases with no gene match: 5. This CDR3 comprises 15 residues. The V gene's germline CDR1 is SGHTA and CDR2 FQGNSA. CDR3 in amino acids: CASSADRAMNTEAFF. DNA for the CDR3: TGTGCCAGCAGCGCGGACAGGGCCATGAACACTGAAGCTTTCTTT.

The V and J genes are TRBV7-9 and TRBJ1-2; D remains unclear. Trimming took 5 bases from V and 2 from J, leaving 12 bases between them. The V gene's germline CDR1 is SEHNR and CDR2 FQNEAQ (reference sequence). This CDR3 is 14 amino acids long. CDR3 DNA sequence: TGTGCCAGCAGCCGAAGGGATTTAAACTATGGCTACACCTTC. Translated: CASSRRDLNYGYTF.

This clonotype has just a few counts. The chain joins TRBV20-1 to TRBJ2-4; TRBD2 aligns across 8 bases. The closer fit of TRBJ2-7 to the DNA end suggests the J call may be wrong. The CDR3 contains 13 residues. Germline V CDR1 and CDR2: DFQATT, SNEGSKA (reference sequence). The CDR3 loop is CSASRLASYEQYF. The CDR3, as DNA: TGCAGTGCTAGTAGACTAGCGAGCTACGAGCAGTACTTC.